The next 24 T cell receptor beta chains were all read from a single sample in a study of tumor-infiltrating lymphocytes in primary liver carcinoma. It was from roughly 20-30 mg of unsorted bulk tissue that RNA and DNA were co-extracted. A primer in the constant region served to generate TCR beta cDNA from 500 to 600 ng of total RNA. Amplification in three nested multiplex PCR rounds with slightly modified ARM-PCR gave rise to TCR beta libraries. TRBV1-TRBV30 forward primers paired with a C-beta reverse primer were used in the first two PCR rounds, which ran 9 to 10 cycles each. Via MiXCR, TCRdb re-called the multiplex PCR reads, giving one row per CDR3 protein. The sample carries roughly 120,000 distinct CDR3 sequences, under 70% recorded once. The source material was tumor-adjacent normal liver tissue. These receptors originate from a woman aged 60 to 75 with primary liver carcinoma and hepatitis B virus infection.

J is TRBJ1-1 and V is TRBV18; 8 nucleotides agree with TRBD1. CDR3 length: 13 amino acids. Germline values: CDR1 KGHSH, CDR2 LQKENI. V dropped 3 bases and J dropped 14; count of bases not matched to a gene: 11. The CDR3 DNA sequence: TGTGCCAGCTCACCTTACGGACAGGGTGGGATCTTCTTT. It is translated as CASSPYGQGGIFF.

This clonotype was picked up a small number of times. A much larger clone lies a single base off, so this may be a read error. This chain joins TRBV6-6 and TRBJ2-5; TRBD1 matches at 9 bases. CDR3 length: 14 residues. Germline loops: CDR1 MNHNY, CDR2 SVGAGI (reference sequence). V was pared by 6 bases and J by 7 bases, with 9 bases of the junction left unmatched. The CDR3 region has the DNA TGTGCCAGCAGCGACGGACAGGGGCGAGGGACCCAGTACTTC. Amino acids: CASSDGQGRGTQYF.

The V call is TRBV6-1, the J call TRBJ1-6; D unclear. Trimming left V 1 base short and J 9 bases short, with 16 bases between. CDR1 is MNHNS, CDR2 SASEGT, per germline. The CDR3 runs to 16 residues. This CDR3 is CASSEVSETAGSPLHF. DNA of the CDR3: TGTGCCAGCAGTGAAGTATCGGAAACGGCCGGTTCACCCCTCCACTTT.

For this clonotype: At one boundary the junction diverges from the germline segment, which might be a read error. The chain joins TRBV28 to TRBJ2-7; a weak D match, TRBD2 (5 bases). Germline V gives CDR1 MDHEN, CDR2 SYDVKM. The CDR3 consists of 13 residues. CDR3 bases: TGTGCCAGTAGTTTACGGGGAATCTACGAGCAGTACTTC. Amino acids: CASSLRGIYEQYF.

As concerns this clonotype: A much larger clone differs by one base, so this may be a read error. V gene TRBV28 combines with J gene TRBJ2-7; 8 nucleotides agree with TRBD2. Germline V lookup: CDR1 MDHEN, CDR2 SYDVKM. This CDR3 is 14 amino acids long. The CDR3 DNA reads TGTGCCTGCAGTGGCGGGGGGTCTACTGTCCAGCAGTACTTC. Encoded protein: CACSGGGSTVQQYF.

Comments on this clonotype: Lacking the conserved final phenylalanine or tryptophan, this CDR3 likely reflects a read error. CDR3 nucleotides: TGTGCCAGCAAAACAGGGGGAGAGACCCAGTACCTA. Its protein product is CASKTGGETQYL. The rearrangement links TRBV28 to TRBJ2-5, with 8 bases identical to TRBD1. After removal of 7 bases from V and 4 bases from J, the junction contained 2 bases not matched to a gene. CDR1 and CDR2 (germline): MDHEN, SYDVKM. This CDR3 is built from 12 residues.

The rearrangement links TRBV6-5 to TRBJ1-2, with no clear D. In germline, CDR1 is MNHEY, CDR2 SVGAGI. The CDR3 consists of 15 residues. Trimming removed 8 bases from V and 5 bases from J, with 21 bases in between. The CDR3 loop reads CASGIGWRNGYGYTF. DNA for the CDR3: TGTGCCAGCGGAATCGGATGGCGGAATGGTTATGGCTACACCTTC.

A few counts support this clonotype. An end of the junction does not agree with germline; a read error may underlie this. The J gene is TRBJ1-2, the V gene TRBV2; tentative D call: TRBD1 (6 bases). This CDR3 is built from 13 residues. Looked up from germline, CDR1 is SNHLY and CDR2 is FYNNEI. Here the CDR3 reads CASSSGQGYGYTF. The DNA for the CDR3 is TGCGCCAGCAGTTCGGGACAAGGCTATGGCTACACCTTC.

Note on this clonotype: Possible read error: a much larger clone is one base away. The chain joins TRBV14 to TRBJ2-6; the D gene is possibly TRBD1 (6 bases). The CDR3 contains 16 residues. CDR1 SGHDN and CDR2 FVKESK come from the germline V gene. Trimming cost V 4 bases and J 3 bases, with 13 bases left between them. The CDR3 DNA sequence: TGTGCCAGCAGCCCCACCAAGACAGGTGGGGCCAACGTCCTGACTTTC. Translation: CASSPTKTGGANVLTF.

On this clonotype itself: A read error may explain this, as a much larger clone is one base away. The V and J genes are TRBV6-1 and TRBJ1-2; D not certain. V was pared by 8 bases and J by 5 bases, with 15 bases between. This CDR3 spans 13 amino acids. Germline CDR1 and CDR2: MNHNS and SASEGT. The CDR3 sequence: CASGVKEEYGYTF. In DNA, the CDR3 is TGTGCCAGCGGTGTAAAAGAGGAATATGGCTACACCTTC.

Comment on this clonotype: A much larger clone lies one base from this, so it may be a read error. This chain uses TRBV28 with TRBJ1-1; D uncertain. V lost 5 bases to trimming and J lost 0 bases, with 13 bases between them. Germline lookup yields CDR1 MDHEN and CDR2 SYDVKM. This CDR3 is 15 amino acids long. Here the CDR3 reads CASSGRIPVNTEAFF. In DNA, the CDR3 is TGTGCCAGCAGTGGAAGGATACCAGTGAACACTGAAGCTTTCTTT. Looking up the rest from reference TRBV28 and TRBJ1-1 gives the full variable domain: DVKVTQSSRYLVKRTGEKVFLECVQDMDHENMFWYRQDPGLGLRLIYFSYDVKMKEKGDIPEGYSVSREKKERFSLILESASTNQTSMYLCASSGRIPVNTEAFFGQGTRLTVV.

This clonotype was detected many times. The chain joins TRBV7-9 to TRBJ2-2, with TRBD2 as a possible D gene (6 bases). Germline V gene data show CDR1 as SEHNR and CDR2 as FQNEAQ (reference sequence). The CDR3 consists of 16 residues. V gave up 5 bases and J gave up 8 bases, with 21 bases separating them. CDR3 bases: TGTGCCAGCAGCCTAACAGGCTTTGGGGAGGCTGGGGAGCTGTTTTTT. Amino acid sequence: CASSLTGFGEAGELFF.

As to this clonotype: One junction end does not reproduce the germline sequence, and a read error may be involved. The V and J genes are TRBV30 and TRBJ2-2; 9 bases map to TRBD2. This CDR3 comprises 17 residues. The germline V gene has CDR1 GTSNPN and CDR2 SVGIG (reference sequence). CDR3 loop: CARSRPETSGVTGEMFF. In DNA form, the CDR3 reads TGTGCCCGGAGTCGTCCCGAGACTAGCGGAGTCACCGGGGAGATGTTTTTT.

Note on this clonotype: At one of its ends the junction is not consistent with the germline gene, which may arise from a read error. The CDR3 DNA is TGTGTCAGCAGTCCACCCGGGCGGGAGGGGTTCTACGAGCAGTACTTC. This gives the protein CVSSPPGREGFYEQYF. V usage is TRBV28 and J usage is TRBJ2-7, with 9 bases aligning to TRBD2. In germline, CDR1 is MDHEN, CDR2 SYDVKM. The CDR3 is made up of 16 amino acids.

The sample holds many counts of this clonotype. The V and J genes are TRBV29-1 and TRBJ1-4; D is perhaps TRBD1 (6 bases). The germline V and J ends were trimmed by 6 bases and 7 bases, with 15 bases remaining between them. The CDR3 sequence is 13 residues long. Per the germline V gene, CDR1 is SQVTM and CDR2 is ANQGSEA. The CDR3 here is CSVLQGSAEKLFF. The CDR3 nucleotides read TGCAGCGTGTTACAGGGTTCGGCTGAAAAACTGTTTTTT.

The sample holds a few counts of this clonotype. A much bigger clone sits one base away, suggesting this may be a read error. This chain connects TRBV5-1 to TRBJ1-2, with D possibly being TRBD1 (6 bases). This CDR3 comprises 15 residues. Germline assignment: CDR1 SGHRS and CDR2 YFSETQ. Written as DNA, the CDR3 is TGCGCCAGCCGCTTGGGGGACACCCTCGGGTATGGCTACACCTTC. Its protein product is CASRLGDTLGYGYTF.

V gene TRBV11-3 combines with J gene TRBJ1-1; TRBD1 matches at 9 bases. J was trimmed by 0 bases and V by 5 bases; bases with no gene match: 25. The CDR3 contains 22 residues. Germline assignment: CDR1 SGHNT and CDR2 YENEEA. The CDR3 sequence: CASSPVLRTGEQRVNLNTEAFF. Here the CDR3 DNA reads TGTGCCAGCAGCCCTGTATTGAGGACAGGGGAACAAAGGGTCAACTTGAACACTGAAGCTTTCTTT.

Note on this clonotype: Sequence at one end of the junction differs from germline and may be a read error. The V call is TRBV10-3, the J call TRBJ1-2; D ambiguous. The germline V gene has CDR1 ENHRY and CDR2 SYGVKD. The CDR3 sequence is 13 residues long. The CDR3 DNA is TGTGCCATCAGCCCGGACCAAGGCTATGGCTACAGCTTC. Protein product: CAISPDQGYGYSF.

This clonotype was observed many times. The rearrangement links TRBV6-5 to TRBJ1-2; 8 bases line up with TRBD1. V trimming: 6 bases; J trimming: 3 bases; junction bases outside the gene matches: 3. The CDR3 is made up of 13 amino acids. From germline, CDR1 is MNHEY and CDR2 SVGAGI. CDR3 residues: CASSGQGYYGYTF. The CDR3 nucleotides are TGTGCCAGCAGCGGACAGGGTTACTATGGCTACACCTTC.

Concerning this clonotype: A much larger clone sits a single nucleotide away, making a read error possible. Since the CDR3 does not end with the conserved phenylalanine or tryptophan, this likely comes from a read error. This chain links TRBV12-3 or TRBV12-4 with TRBJ1-1; tentative D call: TRBD1 (5 bases). The CDR3 length is 13 residues. V lost 5 bases and J 0 bases, leaving 7 bases between the germline ends. The chain's CDR3 is CASSRQLNTEAFS. The CDR3 bases are TGTGCCAGCAGTCGACAGCTGAACACTGAAGCTTTCTCT.

This clonotype was found many times. This chain links TRBV7-9 with TRBJ2-2, with D hard to call. Between the trimmed V and J ends, which lost 3 bases and 1 base, there was a span of 9 bases. This CDR3 contains 15 residues. Germline CDR1 SEHNR, CDR2 FQNEAQ (reference sequence). The CDR3 DNA reads as TGTGCCAGCAGCTTGGGTGATGGGAACACCGGGGAGCTGTTTTTT. This sequence encodes CASSLGDGNTGELFF.

This clonotype has just one count. The conserved phenylalanine or tryptophan is not found at the CDR3 terminus, so this likely reflects a read error. V usage is TRBV29-1 and J usage is TRBJ2-7, with D possibly being TRBD2 (5 bases). The germline V and J ends were trimmed by 6 bases and 8 bases, with 17 bases remaining between them. Per the germline V gene, CDR1 is SQVTM and CDR2 is ANQGSEA. The CDR3 has 12 residues. The CDR3 here is CSVLSGSGQQYS. For the CDR3, the DNA is TGCAGCGTACTATCGGGATCGGGCCAGCAGTACTCC.

The chain recombines TRBV10-3 with TRBJ2-1; D gene unclear. Trimming took off 1 base at V and 2 bases at J, with 9 bases between the two ends. This CDR3 comprises 15 residues. CDR1 ENHRY and CDR2 SYGVKD come from the germline V gene. The CDR3 DNA reads TGTGCCATCAGTGAGTATACGGCTACCTACAATGAGCAGTTCTTC. Its protein product is CAISEYTATYNEQFF.

The chain is built from TRBV10-3 and TRBJ2-3; D ambiguous. Trimming removed 0 bases at V and 2 bases at J, with 12 bases between. Germline CDR1 reads ENHRY; CDR2 reads SYGVKD. The CDR3 spans 16 residues. The CDR3 bases are TGTGCCATCAGTGAGTCAACTTGGCGAAACACAGATACGCAGTATTTT. It specifies CAISESTWRNTDTQYF.